Presented here are 23 T cell receptor beta chains from one specimen sequenced in a study of patients and donors after allogeneic stem cell transplantation. MiXCR, run by TCRdb on the RT-PCR reads, gives a single entry per CDR3 protein. The table includes about 160,000 distinct CDR3 sequences, 37% detected once. The source material was blood, either unsorted or a sorted T cell fraction (not recorded which). The receptors were sampled from a human donor who was either an allogeneic HSCT recipient or a stem cell or donor lymphocyte infusion donor (not recorded which). It is not recorded whose cells these are; they may come from a transplant donor.

CDR3 loop: CASSVATGQGLNTEAFF. The CDR3 region has the DNA TGTGCCAGCAGCGTAGCTACGGGACAGGGGCTGAACACTGAAGCTTTCTTT. This chain connects TRBV9 to TRBJ1-1; 10 nucleotides line up with TRBD1. V shed 0 bases and J 0 bases; nucleotides not matched to a gene: 5. The CDR3 has 17 residues. Germline values: CDR1 SGDLS, CDR2 YYNGEE.

V is TRBV7-2 and J is TRBJ1-4; D may be TRBD1 (5 bases). Per germline, CDR1 SGHTA and CDR2 FQGNSA. V was cut by 1 base and J by 4 bases, with 10 bases left in between. This CDR3 is 15 amino acids long. The CDR3, as DNA: TGTGCCAGCAGCTTAGTGGGGGGAAGTAATGAAAAACTGTTTTTT. Protein sequence: CASSLVGGSNEKLFF.

This clonotype was recorded a few times. The chain has TRBV12-3 or TRBV12-4 and TRBJ1-3; 8 bases agree with TRBD1. After removal of 6 bases from V and 9 bases from J, the junction contained 7 bases not matched to a gene. CDR3 length: 13 residues. The CDR3 spells CASSPDRDGTIYF. In nucleotides, the CDR3 is TGTGCCAGCAGCCCGGACAGGGACGGCACCATATATTTT.

The chain uses TRBV29-1 and TRBJ2-4; D is ambiguous. Germline V gene sequence: CDR1 SQVTM, CDR2 ANQGSEA. The CDR3 is 12 residues long. CDR3 coding DNA: TGCAGTGTCACTGGAGTCAAAAACATTCAGTACTTC. As protein: CSVTGVKNIQYF.

The genes are TRBV6-5 and TRBJ1-1; no definite D call. The CDR3 has 14 residues. The V and J ends lost 5 bases and 1 base respectively, with 11 bases between them. Germline V lookup: CDR1 MNHEY, CDR2 SVGAGI. The CDR3 sequence is CASSIVVGNTEAFF. For the CDR3, the DNA is TGTGCCAGCAGTATAGTAGTGGGGAACACTGAAGCTTTCTTT.

The chain links TRBV5-1 to TRBJ2-4; a possible D gene is TRBD1 (7 bases). CDR1 is SGHRS and CDR2 is YFSETQ in the germline V gene. This CDR3 comprises 13 residues. Between the trimmed V and J ends, which lost 4 bases and 8 bases, there was a span of 13 bases. In DNA form, the CDR3 reads TGCGCCAGCAGCCTTACAGGGGAGGACATTCAGTACTTC. Its protein is CASSLTGEDIQYF.

This clonotype was picked up a small number of times. This chain joins TRBV29-1 and TRBJ1-2; D unresolved. The germline CDR1 and CDR2 sequences are SQVTM and ANQGSEA. The V end was cut by 4 bases, the J end by 0 bases, with 9 bases between. The CDR3 runs 13 residues. This CDR3 reads CSVGGMTNYGYTF. CDR3 nucleotides: TGCAGCGTTGGTGGCATGACTAACTATGGCTACACCTTC.

The chain uses TRBV6-5 and TRBJ1-2; D unclear. Germline-derived CDR1 and CDR2 are MNHEY and SVGAGI. Trimming took 2 bases from V and 0 from J, leaving 7 bases between them. This CDR3 has 14 amino acids. The CDR3 loop reads CASSYLPSNYGYTF. The CDR3 coding sequence is TGTGCCAGCAGTTACCTGCCGTCTAACTATGGCTACACCTTC.

The chain links TRBV6-5 to TRBJ2-2, with 8 bases lining up with TRBD1. Germline V gives CDR1 MNHEY, CDR2 SVGAGI. Unmatched junction bases numbered 5, after V lost 5 bases and J lost 0 bases. CDR3 size: 16 residues. The CDR3 DNA sequence: TGTGCCAGCAGTGACCAGACAGGGGCGAACACCGGGGAGCTGTTTTTT. Encoded protein: CASSDQTGANTGELFF.

This sequence joins TRBV10-3 and TRBJ1-1, with no clear D. CDR1 ENHRY and CDR2 SYGVKD come from the germline V gene. This CDR3 has 11 amino acids. The V end lost 0 bases, the J end lost 4 bases, and 0 bases lay between the germline ends. Here the CDR3 reads CAISESTEAFF. CDR3 DNA sequence: TGTGCCATCAGTGAGTCCACTGAAGCTTTCTTT.

This chain links TRBV12-3 or TRBV12-4 with TRBJ1-2; D is undetermined. CDR3 length: 14 amino acids. The V gene lost 2 bases and the J gene lost 3 bases, with 10 bases spanning the gap. CDR3 protein: CASSLNPLYYGYTF. CDR3 DNA: TGTGCCAGCAGTTTAAACCCGCTATACTATGGCTACACCTTC.

V is TRBV12-5 and J is TRBJ2-7; D is perhaps TRBD2 (5 bases). CDR1 LGHNT and CDR2 FRNRAP come from the germline V gene. V gave up 6 bases and J gave up 4 bases, with 10 bases separating them. The CDR3 has 12 amino acids. The CDR3 DNA reads TGTGCTAGTGGATACCCGGGGTACGAGCAGTACGTC. This encodes CASGYPGYEQYV.

The rearrangement uses TRBV6-5 and TRBJ1-1; D remains ambiguous. This CDR3 has 12 residues. V lost 6 bases to trimming and J lost 8 bases, with 13 bases between them. Germline CDR1 MNHEY, CDR2 SVGAGI. The CDR3 DNA reads as TGTGCCAGCAGGGGATCAAACTTGGAAGCTTTCTTT. It is translated as CASRGSNLEAFF.

In this sample, this clonotype turned up a few times. V gene TRBV28 combines with J gene TRBJ2-3; TRBD2 might be the D (6 bases). This CDR3 is built from 18 residues. The V and J ends lost 2 bases and 0 bases respectively, with 18 bases between them. CDR1 MDHEN and CDR2 SYDVKM come from the germline V gene. CDR3 amino acids: CASSLESGTFTSTDTQYF. The CDR3 nucleotides read TGTGCCAGCAGTTTAGAGTCAGGGACTTTTACTAGCACAGATACGCAGTATTTT.

This clonotype has just a few counts. The chain joins TRBV10-3 to TRBJ2-4; D gene unclear. V gave up 5 bases and J gave up 2 bases, with 13 bases separating them. The CDR3 loop spans 15 amino acids. The germline V gene has CDR1 ENHRY and CDR2 SYGVKD. CDR3 in amino acids: CAISPRGVPKNIQYF. The CDR3 DNA reads as TGTGCCATCAGTCCGCGTGGGGTTCCCAAAAACATTCAGTACTTC.

In its sample, this clonotype was seen a few times. This rearrangement joins TRBV7-2 to TRBJ1-5; no definite D call. Germline CDR1 reads SGHTA; CDR2 reads FQGNSA. This CDR3 is built from 13 residues. With 2 bases removed from V and 2 bases from J, the gap between germline ends came to 4 bases. The DNA for the CDR3 is TGTGCCAGCAGCTTATATGGCAATCAGCCCCAGCATTTT. This encodes CASSLYGNQPQHF.

This clonotype was counted a few times. This chain joins TRBV4-1 and TRBJ1-1; D is unclear. CDR1 MGHRA and CDR2 YSYEKL come from the germline V gene. This CDR3 contains 14 residues. Trimming pared 2 bases from V and 0 bases from J, leaving 7 bases between. The CDR3 nucleotides read TGCGCCAGCAGCCAACCCACCATGAACACTGAAGCTTTCTTT. This encodes CASSQPTMNTEAFF.

The J gene is TRBJ1-3, the V gene TRBV9, with D perhaps matching TRBD1 (6 bases). Germline V gene sequence: CDR1 SGDLS, CDR2 YYNGEE. This CDR3 is 17 amino acids long. Trimming removed 0 bases at V and 3 bases at J, with 16 bases between. CDR3 nucleotide sequence: TGTGCCAGCAGCGTAGATCCCGGGGGGGCAATTGGAAACACCATATATTTT. Its protein product is CASSVDPGGAIGNTIYF.

The CDR3 DNA reads as TGTGCCAGCAGTTTTCTTGTGGAGCTGTTTTTT. It is translated as CASSFLVELFF. The chain joins TRBV12-3 or TRBV12-4 to TRBJ2-2; D is uncertain. The V end was cut by 3 bases, the J end by 10 bases, with 6 bases between. The CDR3 sequence is 11 residues long.

V gene TRBV12-3 or TRBV12-4 combines with J gene TRBJ2-1; the D is unclear. V gave up 7 bases and J gave up 8 bases, with 12 bases separating them. There are 12 residues in the CDR3. The CDR3 reads CASTLRKDEQFF. The CDR3 nucleotides are TGTGCCAGCACCCTTCGAAAAGATGAGCAGTTCTTC.

V usage is TRBV21-1 and J usage is TRBJ2-1. TRBV21-1 is a pseudogene locus. This CDR3 comprises 17 residues. This CDR3 reads CASSKEPRTSSYNEQFF. DNA of the CDR3: TGTGCCAGCAGCAAAGAGCCCAGGACGAGCTCCTACAATGAGCAGTTCTTC.

The chain recombines TRBV7-9 with TRBJ1-1; 9 bases are a match to TRBD1. The germline gives CDR1 SEHNR, CDR2 FQNEAQ (reference sequence). The CDR3 totals 19 residues. The junction had 16 bases not matched to a gene; V was cut back by 5 bases and J by 0 bases. The DNA for the CDR3 is TGTGCCAGCAGCCAGACGCCCGGGACAGGGAAGGGCATGAACACTGAAGCTTTCTTT. It codes for CASSQTPGTGKGMNTEAFF. The whole variable domain, filled in from reference TRBV7-9 and TRBJ1-1, reads DTGVSQNPRHKITKRGQNVTFRCDPISEHNRLYWYRQTLGQGPEFLTYFQNEAQLEKSRLLSDRFSAERPKGSFSTLEIQRTEQGDSAMYLCASSQTPGTGKGMNTEAFFGQGTRLTVV.

V and J are TRBV7-2 and TRBJ2-3, with 9 bases fitting TRBD1. The V gene end was trimmed by 5 bases and the J gene end by 1 base; junction bases not matched to a gene: 13. The CDR3 sequence is 18 residues long. The germline CDR1 and CDR2 sequences are SGHTA and FQGNSA. CDR3 DNA: TGTGCCAGCAGCCCAGGACAGGGGATTAAGCTGGGCACAGATACGCAGTATTTT. It specifies CASSPGQGIKLGTDTQYF.